The 30 T cell receptor beta chains presented below share a single source sample, sequenced in a study of T cell responses to AZD1222 COVID-19 vaccine. The assay was immunoSEQ multiplex PCR, and TCRdb's table has in-frame clones only and misses some. The sample has 250,000 to 300,000 clones, around 92% seen once. This specimen was peripheral blood, taken 28 days after the second AZD1222 dose. The receptors were sampled from an adult who received the AZD1222 COVID-19 vaccine.

V is TRBV10-3 and J is TRBJ2-7, with D perhaps TRBD2 (6 bases). The CDR3 contains 11 residues. Germline CDR1 and CDR2: ENHRY and SYGVKD. The V and J ends lost 4 bases and 6 bases respectively, with 7 bases between them. The DNA for the CDR3 is TGTGCCATCAGTGCCGGGGGCGAGCAGTACTTC. It is translated as CAISAGGEQYF.

This clone was found a few times. V gene TRBV3-1 (or the pseudogene TRBV3-2) combines with J gene TRBJ2-7; weak D call: TRBD2 (6 bases). CDR1 is LGHDT, CDR2 YNNKEL, per germline (reference sequence). Trimming cost V 0 bases and J 4 bases, with 10 bases left between them. The CDR3 contains 14 residues. The chain's CDR3 is CASSQEAGSYEQYF. The DNA of the CDR3 is TGTGCCAGCAGCCAAGAAGCGGGCAGTTACGAGCAGTACTTC.

The V and J genes are TRBV28 and TRBJ1-2; D call uncertain. Germline CDR1 reads MDHEN; CDR2 reads SYDVKM. The CDR3 is made up of 11 amino acids. V lost 7 bases to trimming and J lost 6 bases, with 9 bases between them. The CDR3 DNA reads TGTGCCAGCACCTCAGTGGATGGCTACACCTTC. It specifies CASTSVDGYTF.

The rearrangement links TRBV7-9 to TRBJ2-1; 7 bases fit TRBD1. The CDR3 length is 14 residues. V shed 1 base and J 8 bases; nucleotides not matched to a gene: 5. Germline CDR1 SEHNR, CDR2 FQNEAQ (reference sequence). The CDR3 bases are TGTGCCAGCAGCTTAGTAGGGGGCGCGGATGAGCAGTTCTTC. It is translated as CASSLVGGADEQFF.

The chain joins TRBV27 to TRBJ2-7, with D possibly being TRBD1 or TRBD2 (5 bases each). V shed 4 bases and J shed 1 base, with 17 bases lying between them. From germline, CDR1 is MNHEY and CDR2 SMNVEV (reference sequence). The length of the CDR3 is 16 residues. The CDR3 loop reads CASSYQPGTVSYEQYF. The CDR3 nucleotides are TGTGCCAGCAGTTACCAACCCGGGACGGTGTCCTACGAGCAGTACTTC.

The genes are TRBV6-6 and TRBJ1-2, with TRBD1 matching 8 bases. Germline V gene lookup returns CDR1 MNHNY and CDR2 SVGAGI (reference sequence). The CDR3 consists of 13 residues. Losses at the gene ends were 5 bases for V and 3 bases for J; bases not matched to a gene: 2. The CDR3: CASSPDRDYGYTF. CDR3 nucleotides: TGTGCCAGCAGTCCGGACAGGGACTATGGCTACACCTTC.

This chain connects TRBV7-2 to TRBJ2-2, with 9 bases aligning to TRBD1. This CDR3 spans 14 amino acids. Germline CDR1 reads SGHTA; CDR2 reads FQGNSA. The J segment lost 5 bases and the V segment lost 4 bases, leaving 2 bases of the junction unmatched. The CDR3 DNA is TGTGCCAGCAGCTGGGACAGGGTAACCGGGGAGCTGTTTTTT. Its translation is CASSWDRVTGELFF.

This clone was seen a single time. The rearrangement joins TRBV3-1 (or the pseudogene TRBV3-2) to TRBJ1-6; the D is unclear. Germline CDR1 is LGHDT and CDR2 is YNNKEL (reference sequence). There are 15 residues in the CDR3. Between the trimmed V and J ends, which lost 4 bases and 5 bases, there was a span of 12 bases. CDR3 sequence: CASSPTQADNSPLHF. In DNA, the CDR3 is TGTGCCAGCAGCCCGACTCAGGCGGATAATTCACCCCTCCACTTT.

The genes are TRBV28 and TRBJ1-3; 7 positions agree with TRBD1. In germline, CDR1 is MDHEN, CDR2 SYDVKM. The trim removed 4 bases at V and 5 bases at J, leaving 5 bases unmatched. There are 14 residues in the CDR3. The CDR3 coding sequence is TGTGCCAGCAGTTACAGGGGCAGGAGAAACACCATATATTTT. It translates to CASSYRGRRNTIYF.

The chain links TRBV28 to TRBJ1-6; TRBD1 might be the D (6 bases). Trimming took 4 bases from V and 0 from J, leaving 13 bases between them. Germline assignment: CDR1 MDHEN and CDR2 SYDVKM. The CDR3 contains 17 residues. CDR3 DNA sequence: TGTGCCAGCAGTTCGACAGGATGGGGCTCCTATAATTCACCCCTCCACTTT. Encoded protein: CASSSTGWGSYNSPLHF. Supplemented by reference TRBV28 and TRBJ1-6, the full variable domain reads DVKVTQSSRYLVKRTGEKVFLECVQDMDHENMFWYRQDPGLGLRLIYFSYDVKMKEKGDIPEGYSVSREKKERFSLILESASTNQTSMYLCASSSTGWGSYNSPLHFGNGTRLTVT.

The chain recombines TRBV10-3 with TRBJ2-3, with 7 bases that match TRBD1. With 11 bases clipped from V and 0 bases from J, the junction kept 11 bases outside the gene matches. Germline CDR1 is ENHRY and CDR2 is SYGVKD. The CDR3 totals 15 residues. The CDR3: CAADPGQLSTDTQYF. The CDR3 DNA follows: TGTGCCGCGGATCCGGGACAGTTGAGCACAGATACGCAGTATTTT.

This rearrangement joins TRBV2 to TRBJ1-1, with unresolved D. CDR1 SNHLY and CDR2 FYNNEI come from the germline V gene. The CDR3 is 13 amino acids. The ends were cut back, 7 bases at V and 0 bases at J, with 9 bases in the middle. The CDR3 loop reads CASTSQLNTEAFF. CDR3 bases: TGTGCCAGCACCTCACAGCTGAACACTGAAGCTTTCTTT.

J is TRBJ2-1 and V is TRBV6-2 or TRBV6-3, with D perhaps matching TRBD1 (5 bases). Trimming cost V 5 bases and J 2 bases, with 7 bases left between them. The germline gives CDR1 MNHEY, CDR2 SVGEGT. There are 13 residues in the CDR3. The CDR3 protein is CASSADTYNEQFF. As DNA, the CDR3 is TGTGCCAGCAGTGCGGACACCTACAATGAGCAGTTCTTC.

The CDR3 DNA reads TGCGCCAGCAGTGAGGCTGAGGAAGCTTTCTTT. Translation gives CASSEAEEAFF. This chain connects TRBV5-1 to TRBJ1-1; D is unresolved. Between the trimmed V and J ends, which lost 5 bases and 8 bases, there was a span of 10 bases. The CDR3 is 11 residues long. Germline V gene data show CDR1 as SGHRS and CDR2 as YFSETQ.

Only one count was recorded for this clone. The chain joins TRBV5-1 to TRBJ2-5; 7 nucleotides match TRBD1. V dropped 0 bases and J dropped 1; count of bases not matched to a gene: 3. Germline lookup yields CDR1 SGHRS and CDR2 YFSETQ. The CDR3 length is 15 residues. This CDR3 reads CASSLGGQPQETQYF. For the CDR3, the DNA is TGCGCCAGCAGCTTGGGGGGACAGCCCCAAGAGACCCAGTACTTC.

The chain employs TRBV4-1 and TRBJ1-2, with D possibly matching TRBD1 (6 bases). Trimming pared 1 base from V and 3 bases from J, leaving 12 bases between. The CDR3 consists of 15 residues. Germline lookup yields CDR1 MGHRA and CDR2 YSYEKL. CDR3 residues: CASSQALTGYYGYTF. Here the CDR3 DNA reads TGCGCCAGCAGCCAAGCCTTGACAGGTTACTATGGCTACACCTTC.

This chain connects TRBV2 to TRBJ2-7, with 8 bases lining up with TRBD1. The germline CDR1 and CDR2 sequences are SNHLY and FYNNEI. The trim removed 8 bases at V and 7 bases at J, leaving 10 bases unmatched. CDR3 length: 13 residues. In DNA form, the CDR3 reads TGTGCCAGCTACTACCCAGGGGGCGGAGAGCAGTACTTC. Its translation is CASYYPGGGEQYF.

The genes are TRBV7-2 and TRBJ2-3; 9 bases are shared with TRBD2. Per the germline V gene, CDR1 is SGHTA and CDR2 is FQGNSA. CDR3 size: 17 residues. The V segment lost 5 bases and the J segment 3 bases; nucleotides outside the gene matches: 12. The chain's CDR3 is CASSPVPAGGRTDTQYF. The CDR3 nucleotides are TGTGCCAGCAGCCCTGTCCCCGCGGGGGGGCGGACAGATACGCAGTATTTT.

This rearrangement joins TRBV4-1 to TRBJ1-4; no clear D gene. Germline lookup yields CDR1 MGHRA and CDR2 YSYEKL. Deletions cut 3 bases from V and 9 bases from J, with 8 bases between. The CDR3 sequence is 12 residues long. CDR3 in amino acids: CASSHPGQKLFF. The CDR3 DNA follows: TGCGCCAGCAGCCACCCCGGCCAAAAACTGTTTTTT.

This chain connects TRBV6-5 to TRBJ1-1; no definite D call. This CDR3 is built from 12 residues. Germline V gives CDR1 MNHEY, CDR2 SVGAGI. The V and J ends lost 8 bases and 4 bases respectively, with 11 bases between them. CDR3 amino acids: CASGSRGTEAFF. CDR3 nucleotide sequence: TGTGCCAGCGGGTCTCGGGGCACTGAAGCTTTCTTT.

The rearrangement joins TRBV6-1 to TRBJ1-3; D ambiguous. The CDR3 has 15 amino acids. V was clipped by 2 bases and J by 8 bases, with 16 bases between them. Germline assignment: CDR1 MNHNS and CDR2 SASEGT. The CDR3 coding sequence is TGTGCCAGCAGTGAAAGCGGCGGGTGGATAGACACCATATATTTT. Translated: CASSESGGWIDTIYF.

This clone was found once. The chain uses TRBV3-1 (or the pseudogene TRBV3-2) and TRBJ2-3; 12 bases agree with TRBD2. The germline V gene encodes CDR1 LGHDT and CDR2 YNNKEL (reference sequence). The junction had 15 bases not matched to a gene; V was cut back by 2 bases and J by 0 bases. The CDR3 spans 21 residues. CDR3 in DNA: TGTGCCAGCAGCCAACGGTATACCCTCGGGACTAGCGGGCAAAGCACAGATACGCAGTATTTT. Protein product: CASSQRYTLGTSGQSTDTQYF.

The chain uses TRBV7-2 and TRBJ2-3; D could derive from TRBD1 or TRBD2 (5 bases each). V lost 2 bases and J lost 4, with 16 bases in between. CDR1 is SGHTA, CDR2 FQGNSA, per germline. The CDR3 runs to 16 residues. The CDR3 sequence: CASSLWDPKTADTQYF. The CDR3, as DNA: TGTGCCAGCAGCTTATGGGACCCAAAAACAGCAGATACGCAGTATTTT.

The chain links TRBV19 to TRBJ2-7, with 15 positions matching TRBD2. Trimming took 1 base from V and 6 from J; bases not matched to a gene: 4. The CDR3 runs 16 residues. Germline CDR1 LNHDA, CDR2 SQIVND (reference sequence). The CDR3 loop reads CASSIGGLAGGGEQYF. The CDR3 bases are TGTGCCAGTAGTATAGGGGGACTAGCGGGAGGAGGCGAGCAGTACTTC.

The V and J genes are TRBV21-1 and TRBJ2-7. TRBV21-1 is noted as a pseudogene. The CDR3 totals 13 residues. The DNA for the CDR3 is TGTGCCAGCAGCAAGCGGCAGGGACACGAGCAGTACTTC. Protein product: CASSKRQGHEQYF.

This clone was recorded once. V is TRBV15 and J is TRBJ2-2; D assignment may be TRBD1 or TRBD2 (5 bases each). CDR1 and CDR2 (germline): LNHNV, YYDKDF (reference sequence). Deletions cut 1 base from V and 4 bases from J, with 7 bases between. This CDR3 contains 14 residues. The CDR3 nucleotides are TGTGCCACCAGCAGAGTAGGGACCACCGGGGAGCTGTTTTTT. This translates into CATSRVGTTGELFF.

The CDR3 DNA sequence: TGCAGCGTGGCGGGCGGGGGCACCGGGGAGCTGTTTTTT. It specifies CSVAGGGTGELFF. J is TRBJ2-2 and V is TRBV29-1, with 7 bases aligning to TRBD2. V shed 6 bases and J 4 bases; nucleotides not matched to a gene: 5. The CDR3 has 13 residues. Germline CDR1 is SQVTM and CDR2 is ANQGSEA.

The chain carries TRBV10-3 and TRBJ2-7; D may match TRBD1 or TRBD2 (5 bases each). V lost 0 bases, J lost 2 bases, and 8 bases lay in between. CDR3 length: 14 amino acids. Germline V gene sequence: CDR1 ENHRY, CDR2 SYGVKD. The CDR3 nucleotides read TGTGCCATCAGTGAGTCAGAGGGGCCCTACGAGCAGTACTTC. Its protein product is CAISESEGPYEQYF.

The chain links TRBV5-1 to TRBJ1-2; perhaps TRBD1 as D (5 bases). CDR3 size: 13 residues. Germline V gene data show CDR1 as SGHRS and CDR2 as YFSETQ. The V gene lost 7 bases and the J gene lost 0 bases, with 10 bases spanning the gap. The chain's CDR3 is CASGTDPNYGYTF. In DNA, the CDR3 is TGCGCCAGCGGGACGGATCCTAACTATGGCTACACCTTC.

This rearrangement joins TRBV6-2 or TRBV6-3 to TRBJ1-1, with 9 bases lining up with TRBD1. With V trimmed by 2 bases and J by 0 bases, 7 bases remained unmatched. This CDR3 contains 17 residues. Germline CDR1 MNHEY, CDR2 SVGEGT. The CDR3 here is CASSYADRGEMNTEAFF. CDR3 sequence (DNA): TGTGCCAGCAGTTACGCAGACAGGGGGGAGATGAACACTGAAGCTTTCTTT.